The next 27 T cell receptor beta chains were all read from a single sample in a study of OX40 agonist ivuxolimab in advanced cancers. Method: immunoSEQ multiplex PCR; TCRdb's copy keeps in-frame clones and lacks some. The sample contains about 61,000 clones, 85% to 90% of which appear only once. The sequencing used CD4+ or CD8+ T cells sorted from blood, collected in a trial of the OX40 agonist ivuxolimab. These TCRs come from an adult with an advanced solid tumor such as melanoma, head and neck, liver or kidney cancer.

The chain recombines TRBV30 with TRBJ1-4; a possible D gene is TRBD1 (5 bases). The germline V gene has CDR1 GTSNPN and CDR2 SVGIG (reference sequence). Trimming took off 4 bases at V and 5 bases at J, with 11 bases between the two ends. The CDR3 loop spans 13 amino acids. CDR3 coding DNA: TGTGCCTGGAATTGGGACCAGAATGAAAAACTGTTTTTT. It is translated as CAWNWDQNEKLFF.

J is TRBJ1-1 and V is TRBV19, with D maybe TRBD1 (6 bases). V was clipped by 10 bases and J by 6 bases, with 18 bases between them. The CDR3 loop spans 13 amino acids. Germline V gene data show CDR1 as LNHDA and CDR2 as SQIVND (reference sequence). In DNA form, the CDR3 reads TGTGCCATTAAGACAGGACGCTCTGCTGAAGCTTTCTTT. Translating gives CAIKTGRSAEAFF.

This chain links TRBV28 with TRBJ1-5; D is unclear. This CDR3 contains 15 residues. V shed 3 bases and J shed 0 bases, with 9 bases lying between them. From germline, CDR1 is MDHEN and CDR2 SYDVKM. The CDR3 DNA is TGTGCCAGCAGTTTCAGTCCTTCTAGCAATCAGCCCCAGCATTTT. Its translation is CASSFSPSSNQPQHF.

The rearrangement joins TRBV18 to TRBJ2-2; maybe TRBD2 (6 bases). CDR1 and CDR2 from the germline V gene are KGHSH and LQKENI. The CDR3 spans 17 residues. V shed 2 bases and J shed 0 bases, with 13 bases lying between them. CDR3 loop: CASSPYGGSSNTGELFF. The CDR3 DNA reads TGTGCCAGCTCACCATACGGGGGTAGTTCGAACACCGGGGAGCTGTTTTTT.

The rearrangement links TRBV30 to TRBJ1-1; D unresolved. The CDR3 is made up of 15 amino acids. V was cut by 4 bases and J by 3 bases, with 18 bases left in between. Germline V gene sequence: CDR1 GTSNPN, CDR2 SVGIG (reference sequence). For the CDR3, the DNA is TGTGCCTGGATTGCAAAAGGGTTTAGGGACACTGAAGCTTTCTTT. Translating it yields CAWIAKGFRDTEAFF.

V and J are TRBV5-1 and TRBJ2-7; 7 nucleotides agree with TRBD2. The germline V gene encodes CDR1 SGHRS and CDR2 YFSETQ. The ends lost 3 bases at V and 2 bases at J; junction bases unmatched: 8. The CDR3 consists of 15 residues. The CDR3 coding sequence is TGCGCCAGCAGCTCAACATCTAGCGGAGCCTACGAGCAGTACTTC. This codes for CASSSTSSGAYEQYF. The full variable domain, completed using reference TRBV5-1 and TRBJ2-7, is KAGVTQTPRYLIKTRGQQVTLSCSPISGHRSVSWYQQTPGQGLQFLFEYFSETQRNKGNFPGRFSGRQFSNSRSEMNVSTLELGDSALYLCASSSTSSGAYEQYFGPGTRLTVT.

The CDR3 region has the DNA TGTGCCAGTAGTATAGAGGGTTCAGGGCGCTATGGCTACACCTTC. Its protein is CASSIEGSGRYGYTF. The V call is TRBV19, the J call TRBJ1-2, with D possibly TRBD1 on 5 matching bases. V was cut by 0 bases and J by 4 bases, with 12 bases left in between. This CDR3 is built from 15 residues. Germline V gene lookup returns CDR1 LNHDA and CDR2 SQIVND (reference sequence).

This chain links TRBV25-1 with TRBJ1-6; TRBD1 is a possible D gene (5 bases). This CDR3 region has 17 residues. Germline CDR1 reads MGHDK; CDR2 reads SYGVNS. V dropped 3 bases and J dropped 7 bases, with 19 bases sitting between them. CDR3 DNA: TGTGCCAGCAGTGAGCACCTCCGTACAGGCTACAATTCACCCCTCCACTTT. As protein: CASSEHLRTGYNSPLHF.

V is TRBV6-5 and J is TRBJ1-6; no clear D. V lost 2 bases, J lost 13 bases, and 15 bases lay in between. The germline gives CDR1 MNHEY, CDR2 SVGAGI. There are 14 residues in the CDR3. CDR3 bases: TGTGCCAGCAGTTACGTGCAGGTTCCTGCGCCCCTCCACTTT. Protein: CASSYVQVPAPLHF.

This clone showed up just once. The genes are TRBV9 and TRBJ1-2, with TRBD1 identical over 8 bases. There are 13 residues in the CDR3. Germline assignment: CDR1 SGDLS and CDR2 YYNGEE. J was trimmed by 6 bases and V by 3 bases; bases with no gene match: 4. For the CDR3, the DNA is TGTGCCAGCAGCGAGGCGACAGGGGATGGCTACACCTTC. Translating it yields CASSEATGDGYTF.

V is TRBV7-2 and J is TRBJ2-1, with TRBD2 matching over 12 bases. The CDR3 spans 14 residues. The V gene's germline CDR1 is SGHTA and CDR2 FQGNSA. The V gene end was trimmed by 6 bases and the J gene end by 9 bases; junction bases not matched to a gene: 6. The CDR3 coding sequence is TGTGCCAGCAGGACTAGCGGGAGCGCCGGTGAGCAGTTCTTC. Translated: CASRTSGSAGEQFF. Together with reference TRBV7-2 and TRBJ2-1, the CDR3 gives the full variable domain: GAGVSQSPSNKVTEKGKDVELRCDPISGHTALYWYRQSLGQGLEFLIYFQGNSAPDKSGLPSDRFSAERTGGSVSTLTIQRTQQEDSAVYLCASRTSGSAGEQFFGPGTRLTVL.

V and J are TRBV7-6 and TRBJ2-1, with 8 positions matching TRBD1. Germline CDR1 and CDR2: SGHVS and FNYEAQ. J gave up 9 bases and V 1 base, and 8 bases lay outside the gene matches. The CDR3 extends over 15 amino acids. The CDR3 protein is CASSLGGQGAGEQFF. CDR3 DNA sequence: TGTGCCAGCAGCTTAGGGGGCCAGGGGGCCGGTGAGCAGTTCTTC.

V and J are TRBV21-1 and TRBJ1-5. TRBV21-1 is described as a pseudogene. CDR3 size: 18 residues. CDR3 protein: CASRRPDWPRKAPAPQHF. DNA of the CDR3: TGTGCCAGCAGACGACCGGACTGGCCCCGAAAGGCCCCGGCGCCCCAGCATTTT.

The chain carries TRBV19 and TRBJ2-2; D may be TRBD2 (6 bases). CDR1 is LNHDA, CDR2 SQIVND, per germline (reference sequence). This CDR3 is built from 16 residues. V gave up 4 bases and J gave up 0 bases, with 12 bases separating them. The CDR3 here is CASSRDSLPNTGELFF. CDR3 nucleotide sequence: TGTGCCAGTAGTAGGGACTCCCTACCGAACACCGGGGAGCTGTTTTTT.

This rearrangement joins TRBV7-3 to TRBJ2-7; D remains ambiguous. The length of the CDR3 is 13 residues. Trimming took off 2 bases at V and 3 bases at J, with 8 bases between the two ends. The germline V gene has CDR1 SGHTA and CDR2 FQGTGA. CDR3 in amino acids: CASSLGDNYEQYF. Here the CDR3 DNA reads TGTGCCAGCAGCTTAGGCGACAACTACGAGCAGTACTTC.

The chain couples TRBV5-1 to TRBJ1-1; a possible D gene is TRBD1 (6 bases). Germline V gene data show CDR1 as SGHRS and CDR2 as YFSETQ. The CDR3 extends over 14 amino acids. The V gene lost 0 bases and the J gene lost 1 base, with 7 bases spanning the gap. The CDR3 sequence: CASSLEQGNTEAFF. CDR3 nucleotides: TGCGCCAGCAGCTTGGAACAGGGGAACACTGAAGCTTTCTTT.

In this sample, this clone turned up a few times. This chain connects TRBV9 to TRBJ1-5; D unclear. CDR3 length: 15 residues. The V and J ends lost 0 bases and 5 bases respectively, with 12 bases between them. Germline V gene lookup returns CDR1 SGDLS and CDR2 YYNGEE. As DNA, the CDR3 is TGTGCCAGCAGCGTAGTAAGGACCATCTATCAGCCCCAGCATTTT. Amino acids: CASSVVRTIYQPQHF.

This clone occurred a few times. The V call is TRBV5-6, the J call TRBJ2-5; 11 bases are a match to TRBD1. The V gene's germline CDR1 is SGHDT and CDR2 YYEEEE. This CDR3 contains 16 residues. The V and J ends lost 2 bases and 5 bases, in that order; junction bases with no gene match: 8. This CDR3 is CASSFYGTGGKETQYF. CDR3 nucleotides: TGTGCCAGCAGCTTTTATGGGACAGGGGGTAAGGAGACCCAGTACTTC.

This clone appeared once. The chain carries TRBV30 and TRBJ2-1, with 9 bases identical to TRBD1. Germline CDR1 and CDR2: GTSNPN and SVGIG (reference sequence). J gave up 11 bases and V 3 bases, and 8 bases lay outside the gene matches. The CDR3 length is 13 residues. The CDR3 here is CAWRLPGQGKQFF. The CDR3 coding sequence is TGTGCCTGGAGGTTACCGGGACAGGGCAAGCAGTTCTTC.

The rearrangement joins TRBV27 to TRBJ2-1; 15 positions agree with TRBD2. V shed 6 bases and J 9 bases; nucleotides not matched to a gene: 15. Germline loops: CDR1 MNHEY, CDR2 SMNVEV (reference sequence). The CDR3 covers 18 residues. This chain's CDR3 is CASRPGLAGGPHIAEQFF. DNA for the CDR3: TGTGCCAGCAGGCCCGGACTAGCGGGAGGGCCCCACATCGCTGAGCAGTTCTTC.

The chain recombines TRBV6-1 with TRBJ1-4; D possibly corresponds to TRBD1 (5 bases). The length of the CDR3 is 15 residues. Looked up from germline, CDR1 is MNHNS and CDR2 is SASEGT. The V end was cut by 2 bases, the J end by 13 bases, with 20 bases between. The CDR3 is CASSERRGVGVALFF. The CDR3 DNA reads TGTGCCAGCAGTGAACGGAGAGGAGTGGGGGTCGCACTGTTTTTT.

A word on this clone: The identical CDR3 is also encoded by other nucleotide sequences in the sample. This chain joins TRBV7-2 and TRBJ2-7; perhaps TRBD2 as D (6 bases). Trimming pared 6 bases from V and 2 bases from J, leaving 14 bases between. CDR3 length: 14 residues. From germline, CDR1 is SGHTA and CDR2 FQGNSA. DNA for the CDR3: TGTGCCAGCAGTCCCGGGACTCGAACCTACGAGCAGTACTTC. Its translation: CASSPGTRTYEQYF.

The rearrangement links TRBV6-1 to TRBJ2-3, with D tentatively TRBD1 (6 bases). CDR1 is MNHNS and CDR2 is SASEGT in the germline V gene. Between the trimmed V and J ends, which lost 7 bases and 0 bases, there was a span of 14 bases. This CDR3 contains 15 residues. DNA of the CDR3: TGTGCCAGCAACCCCCAGGGGTCTAGCACAGATACGCAGTATTTT. Its protein product is CASNPQGSSTDTQYF.

This chain links TRBV6-6 with TRBJ2-3, with TRBD2 matching 7 bases. The CDR3 sequence is 13 residues long. Trimming at V came to 4 bases and at J to 2 bases, leaving 0 bases not matched to a gene. CDR1 MNHNY and CDR2 SVGAGI come from the germline V gene (reference sequence). Written as DNA, the CDR3 is TGTGCCAGCAGTTGGGACTACACAGATACGCAGTATTTT. As protein: CASSWDYTDTQYF.

This clone was seen just once. The CDR3 sequence: CASSYYRGYGYTF. The CDR3 coding sequence is TGTGCCAGCAGTTACTACAGGGGATATGGCTACACCTTC. The chain couples TRBV6-5 to TRBJ1-2, with 7 bases that match TRBD1. V lost 1 base to trimming and J lost 5 bases; unmatched junction nucleotides: 1. This CDR3 is built from 13 residues. The germline CDR1 and CDR2 sequences are MNHEY and SVGAGI.

This chain links TRBV11-3 with TRBJ2-1; D is unresolved. This CDR3 has 12 amino acids. The V end was cut by 5 bases, the J end by 9 bases, with 11 bases between. Germline V lookup: CDR1 SGHNT, CDR2 YENEEA. This CDR3 reads CASSGDLGEQFF. DNA for the CDR3: TGTGCCAGCAGCGGAGATTTGGGTGAGCAGTTCTTC.

This chain uses TRBV4-3 with TRBJ1-1; tentative D call: TRBD1 (6 bases). The CDR3 runs 14 residues. Germline V gene sequence: CDR1 LGHNA, CDR2 YSLEER. The V and J ends lost 1 base and 8 bases respectively, with 14 bases between them. Here the CDR3 DNA reads TGCGCCAGCAGCCAAGGGACAGTGAGACAGGAAGCTTTCTTT. Its translation: CASSQGTVRQEAFF.